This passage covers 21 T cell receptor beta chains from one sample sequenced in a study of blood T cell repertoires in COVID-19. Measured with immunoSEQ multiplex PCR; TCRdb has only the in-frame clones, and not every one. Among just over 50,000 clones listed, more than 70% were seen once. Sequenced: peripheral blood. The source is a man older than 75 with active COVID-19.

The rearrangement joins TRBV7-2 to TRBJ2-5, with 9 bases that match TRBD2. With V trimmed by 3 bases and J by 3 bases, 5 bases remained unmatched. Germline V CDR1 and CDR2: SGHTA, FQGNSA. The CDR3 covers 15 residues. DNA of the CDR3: TGTGCCAGCAGCTTGGGCGGGAGGGGGGAAGAGACCCAGTACTTC. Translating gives CASSLGGRGEETQYF. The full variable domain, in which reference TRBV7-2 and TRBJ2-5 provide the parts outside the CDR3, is GAGVSQSPSNKVTEKGKDVELRCDPISGHTALYWYRQSLGQGLEFLIYFQGNSAPDKSGLPSDRFSAERTGGSVSTLTIQRTQQEDSAVYLCASSLGGRGEETQYFGPGTRLLVL.

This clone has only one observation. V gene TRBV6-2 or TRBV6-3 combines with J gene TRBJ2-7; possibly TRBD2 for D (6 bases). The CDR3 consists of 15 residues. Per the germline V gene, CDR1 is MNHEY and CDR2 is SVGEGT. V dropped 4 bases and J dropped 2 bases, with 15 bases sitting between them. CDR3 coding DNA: TGTGCCAGCAGTTTAACCCGGGACTCGCCCTACGAGCAGTACTTC. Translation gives CASSLTRDSPYEQYF.

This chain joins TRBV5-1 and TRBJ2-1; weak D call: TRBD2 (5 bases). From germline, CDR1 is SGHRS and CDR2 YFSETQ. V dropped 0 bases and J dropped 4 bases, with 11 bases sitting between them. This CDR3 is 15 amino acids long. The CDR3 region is CASSLDGSAYNEQFF. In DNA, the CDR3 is TGCGCCAGCAGCTTGGATGGTAGCGCATACAATGAGCAGTTCTTC.

The CDR3 here is CASSKRQAGLTDTQYF. As DNA, the CDR3 is TGTGCCAGTAGTAAGAGACAGGCCGGACTCACAGATACGCAGTATTTT. V is TRBV19 and J is TRBJ2-3; TRBD1 is a possible D gene (6 bases). The CDR3 is 16 residues long. V was shortened by 4 bases and J by 2 bases, with 16 bases between the two germline ends. The germline gives CDR1 LNHDA, CDR2 SQIVND (reference sequence).

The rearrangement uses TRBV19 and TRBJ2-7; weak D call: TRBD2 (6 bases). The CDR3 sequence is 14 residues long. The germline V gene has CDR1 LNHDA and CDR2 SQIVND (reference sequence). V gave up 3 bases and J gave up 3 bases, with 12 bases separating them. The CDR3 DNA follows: TGTGCCAGTAGTATTGGGGACTCCGTCTACGAGCAGTACTTC. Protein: CASSIGDSVYEQYF.

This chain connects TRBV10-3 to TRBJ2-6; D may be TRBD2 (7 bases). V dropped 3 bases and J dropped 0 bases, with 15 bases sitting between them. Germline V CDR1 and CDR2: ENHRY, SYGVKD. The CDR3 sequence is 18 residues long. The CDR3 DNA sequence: TGTGCCATCAGTGATGGGAGGGGGACTACCTCTGGGGCCAACGTCCTGACTTTC. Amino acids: CAISDGRGTTSGANVLTF.

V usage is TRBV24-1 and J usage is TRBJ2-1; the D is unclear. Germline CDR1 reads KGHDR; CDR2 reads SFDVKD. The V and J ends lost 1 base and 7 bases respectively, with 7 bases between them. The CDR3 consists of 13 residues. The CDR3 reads CATSDFRSNEQFF. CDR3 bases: TGTGCCACCAGTGATTTCCGTTCTAATGAGCAGTTCTTC.

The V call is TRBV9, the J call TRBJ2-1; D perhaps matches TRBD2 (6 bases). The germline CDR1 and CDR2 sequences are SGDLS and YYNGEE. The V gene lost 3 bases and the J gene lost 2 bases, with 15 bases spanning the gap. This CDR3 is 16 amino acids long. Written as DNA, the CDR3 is TGTGCCAGCAGCGCCGACGGGAGTGGGACCTACAATGAGCAGTTCTTC. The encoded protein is CASSADGSGTYNEQFF.

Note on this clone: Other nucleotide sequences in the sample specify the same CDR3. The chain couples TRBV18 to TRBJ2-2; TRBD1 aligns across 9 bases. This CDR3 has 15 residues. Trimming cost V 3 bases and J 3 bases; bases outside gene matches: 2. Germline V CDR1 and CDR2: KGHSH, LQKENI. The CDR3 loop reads CASSPRQGDTGELFF. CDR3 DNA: TGTGCCAGCTCACCGAGACAGGGGGACACCGGGGAGCTGTTTTTT.

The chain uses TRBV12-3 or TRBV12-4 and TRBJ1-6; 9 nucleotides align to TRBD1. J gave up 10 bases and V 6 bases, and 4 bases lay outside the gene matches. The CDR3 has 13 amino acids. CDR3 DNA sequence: TGTGCCAGCAGCCCGGGACAGGGATCACCCCTCCACTTT. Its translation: CASSPGQGSPLHF.

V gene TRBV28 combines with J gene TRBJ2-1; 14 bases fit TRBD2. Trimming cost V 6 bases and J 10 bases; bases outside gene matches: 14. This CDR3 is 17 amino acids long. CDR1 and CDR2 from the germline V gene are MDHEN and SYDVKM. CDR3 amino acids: CASSLMGGLAGVGEQFF. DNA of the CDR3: TGTGCCAGCAGCCTGATGGGGGGACTAGCGGGAGTCGGGGAGCAGTTCTTC.

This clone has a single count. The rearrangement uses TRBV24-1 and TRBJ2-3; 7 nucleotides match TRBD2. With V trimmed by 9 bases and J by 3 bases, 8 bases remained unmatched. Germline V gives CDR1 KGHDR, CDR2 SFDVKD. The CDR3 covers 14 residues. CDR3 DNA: TGTGCCACCGGGAGGGAGGAAGATACAGATACGCAGTATTTT. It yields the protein CATGREEDTDTQYF.

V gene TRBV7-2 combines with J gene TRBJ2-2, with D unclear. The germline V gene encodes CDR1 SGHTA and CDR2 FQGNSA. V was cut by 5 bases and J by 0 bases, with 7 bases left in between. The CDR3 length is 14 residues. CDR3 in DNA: TGTGCCAGCAGCGCGGAAGCGAACACCGGGGAGCTGTTTTTT. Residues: CASSAEANTGELFF.

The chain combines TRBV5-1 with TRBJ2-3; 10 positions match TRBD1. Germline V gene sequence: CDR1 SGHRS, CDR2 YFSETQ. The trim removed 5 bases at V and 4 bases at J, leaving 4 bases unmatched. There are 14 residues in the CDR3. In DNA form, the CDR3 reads TGCGCCAGCAGGCCGGACAGGGGGGCAGATACGCAGTATTTT. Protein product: CASRPDRGADTQYF.

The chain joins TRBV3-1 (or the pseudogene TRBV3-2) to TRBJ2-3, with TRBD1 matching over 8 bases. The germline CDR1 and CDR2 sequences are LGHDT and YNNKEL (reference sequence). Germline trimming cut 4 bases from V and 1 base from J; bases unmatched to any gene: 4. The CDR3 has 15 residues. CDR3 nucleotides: TGTGCCAGCAGCCTGACAGGGGACGGCACAGATACGCAGTATTTT. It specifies CASSLTGDGTDTQYF.

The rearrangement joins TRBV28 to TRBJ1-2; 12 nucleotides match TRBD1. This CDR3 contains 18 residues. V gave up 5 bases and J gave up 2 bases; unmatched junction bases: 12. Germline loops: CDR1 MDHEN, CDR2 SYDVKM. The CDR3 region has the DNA TGTGCCAGCAGTGGGCCGGGACAGGGGGCTTTTGGCAACTATGGCTACACCTTC. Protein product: CASSGPGQGAFGNYGYTF.

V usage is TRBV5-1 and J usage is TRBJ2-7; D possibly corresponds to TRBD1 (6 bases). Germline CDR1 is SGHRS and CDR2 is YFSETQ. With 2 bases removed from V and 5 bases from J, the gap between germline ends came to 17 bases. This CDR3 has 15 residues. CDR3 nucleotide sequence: TGCGCCAGCAGCTTTCACCGGGACATACCAAACGAGCAGTACTTC. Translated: CASSFHRDIPNEQYF.

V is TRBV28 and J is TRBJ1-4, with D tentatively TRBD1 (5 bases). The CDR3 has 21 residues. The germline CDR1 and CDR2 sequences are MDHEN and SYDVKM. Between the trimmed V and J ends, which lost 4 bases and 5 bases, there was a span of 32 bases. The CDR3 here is CASSSPTTQQVNTLENEKLFF. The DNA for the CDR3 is TGTGCCAGCAGTTCCCCAACTACCCAACAGGTTAACACCCTAGAGAATGAAAAACTGTTTTTT.

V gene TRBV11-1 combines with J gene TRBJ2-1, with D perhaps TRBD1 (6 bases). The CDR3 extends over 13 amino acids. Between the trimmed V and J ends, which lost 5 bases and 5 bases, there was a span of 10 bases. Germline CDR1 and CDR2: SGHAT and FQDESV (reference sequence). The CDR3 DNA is TGTGCCAGCAGCCAAGACAGGAACAATGAGCAGTTCTTC. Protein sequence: CASSQDRNNEQFF.

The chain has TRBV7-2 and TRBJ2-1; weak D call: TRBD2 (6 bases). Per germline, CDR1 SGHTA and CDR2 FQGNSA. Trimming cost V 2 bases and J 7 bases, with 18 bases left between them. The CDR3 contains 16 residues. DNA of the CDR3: TGTGCCAGCAGCTTATTCCTAACGGGAGTATCAAATGAGCAGTTCTTC. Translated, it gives CASSLFLTGVSNEQFF.

CDR3 residues: CASSRTLDSYEQYF. DNA of the CDR3: TGTGCCAGCTCCCGCACCTTAGACTCCTACGAGCAGTACTTC. The V gene is TRBV18, the J gene TRBJ2-7, with unresolved D. V shed 6 bases and J shed 0 bases, with 12 bases lying between them. The CDR3 sequence is 14 residues long. Germline CDR1 KGHSH, CDR2 LQKENI.